These 7 T cell receptor beta chains share one sample of origin, sequenced in a study of shared clonotypes between healthy human individuals (TCRdb year 2020). CD8 naive samples consisted of CD45RO-negative cells that were positively selected for CCR7, yielding a CD45RA+CCR7+ population without TemRA cells. Library prep was done by the immunoSEQ multiplex PCR assay. The immuneACCESS repertoire file appears here via TCRdb, limited to in-frame rearrangements. These files lack a portion of the clones; in checked studies, under half of the deficit traces to unresolved V genes, and the cause of the others is not known. The sample table contains about 2.2 million clones; only one count was recorded for around 93% of them. The ten largest clones capture approximately 1.7% of the sample. Sequenced: naive CD8+ T cells from PBMCs. The cell subset or site label here, explained by the study, means: CD45RA+CCR7+. Receptors were obtained from a man aged 18 to 30 in good health. Some clones in this sample may be carry-over from other donors' samples.

The chain links TRBV10-2 to TRBJ1-5; 8 bases are a match to TRBD1. V was pared by 4 bases and J by 0 bases, with 11 bases of the junction left unmatched. CDR1 WSHSY and CDR2 SAAADI come from the germline V gene. The CDR3 spans 18 residues. The CDR3 coding sequence is TGCGCCAGCAGTGGCCCTGGACAGGGCTTTTATAGCAATCAGCCCCAGCATTTT. It is translated as CASSGPGQGFYSNQPQHF.

CDR3 coding DNA: TGTGCCAGCAGCAGATGGACAGGGGGCGTTGAAAAACTGTTTTTT. Translating gives CASSRWTGGVEKLFF. The chain employs TRBV5-5 and TRBJ1-4; the match to TRBD1 covers 11 bases. CDR1 is SGHKS and CDR2 is YYEKEE in the germline V gene (reference sequence). The CDR3 has 15 amino acids. Trimming cost V 4 bases and J 7 bases; bases outside gene matches: 6.

The count of this clone is one. The chain couples TRBV13 to TRBJ2-7; possibly TRBD2 for D (5 bases). V was cut by 2 bases and J by 4 bases, with 15 bases left in between. CDR1 and CDR2 (germline): PRHDT, FYEKMQ (reference sequence). This CDR3 is built from 15 residues. This chain's CDR3 is CASSLKVGLGYEQYF. In nucleotides, the CDR3 is TGTGCCAGCAGCTTAAAAGTAGGACTTGGATACGAGCAGTACTTC.

Details on this clone: The identical CDR3 is also encoded by other nucleotide sequences in the sample. The J gene is TRBJ2-2, the V gene TRBV6-1; either TRBD1 or TRBD2 may supply D (5 bases each). The germline V gene encodes CDR1 MNHNS and CDR2 SASEGT. CDR3 length equals 13 residues. V dropped 6 bases and J dropped 0 bases, with 5 bases sitting between them. The chain's CDR3 is CASRGANTGELFF. CDR3 nucleotides: TGTGCCAGCAGGGGGGCGAACACCGGGGAGCTGTTTTTT.

The CDR3 bases are TGCGCCAGCAGCGGGACAGGGGGAGATACGCAGTATTTT. As protein: CASSGTGGDTQYF. The chain links TRBV5-1 to TRBJ2-3, with 11 bases that match TRBD1. V lost 4 bases, J lost 5 bases, and 0 bases stayed unmatched. The CDR3 extends over 13 amino acids. Looked up from germline, CDR1 is SGHRS and CDR2 is YFSETQ.

Here the CDR3 reads CASSEPRREVSTQYF. The CDR3, as DNA: TGTGCCAGCAGTGAACCGAGGCGGGAGGTGTCTACGCAGTATTTT. The rearrangement uses TRBV6-1 and TRBJ2-3; 8 bases match TRBD2. The V gene end was trimmed by 2 bases and the J gene end by 8 bases; junction bases not matched to a gene: 9. CDR3 length: 15 amino acids. Germline CDR1 is MNHNS and CDR2 is SASEGT.

V gene TRBV7-3 combines with J gene TRBJ2-7, with a possible D match to TRBD2 (5 bases). Germline V gene data show CDR1 as SGHTA and CDR2 as FQGTGA. V shed 3 bases and J shed 3 bases, with 15 bases lying between them. The CDR3 is 15 amino acids. The CDR3, as DNA: TGTGCCAGCAGCTTTTACGCGGGTAACAGCTACGAGCAGTACTTC. This codes for CASSFYAGNSYEQYF.